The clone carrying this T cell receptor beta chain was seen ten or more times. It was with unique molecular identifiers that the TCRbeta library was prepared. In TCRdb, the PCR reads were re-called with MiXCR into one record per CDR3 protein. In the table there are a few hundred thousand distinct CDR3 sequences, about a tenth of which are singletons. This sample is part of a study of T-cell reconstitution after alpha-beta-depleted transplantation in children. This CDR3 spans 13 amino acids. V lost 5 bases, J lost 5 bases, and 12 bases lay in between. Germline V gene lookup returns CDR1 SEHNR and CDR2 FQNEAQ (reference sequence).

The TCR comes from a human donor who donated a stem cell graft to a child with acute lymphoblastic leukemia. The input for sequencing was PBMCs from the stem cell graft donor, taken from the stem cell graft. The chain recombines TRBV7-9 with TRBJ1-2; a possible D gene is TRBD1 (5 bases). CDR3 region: CASSPGTVYGYTF. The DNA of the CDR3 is TGTGCCAGCAGCCCCGGGACTGTTTATGGCTACACCTTC.